This is a list of T cell receptor beta chains from one sample in a study of blood T cell repertoires in COVID-19. Clones were read by immunoSEQ multiplex PCR, and TCRdb kept only the in-frame ones, dropping some. The table includes about 120,000 clones, approximately 80% detected once. The sequenced sample consisted of peripheral blood. These receptors came from a human donor in a cohort sampled during active COVID-19. The CDR3 runs from the conserved cysteine through the conserved F or W. Each record gives: CDR3 length, J gene, clone size, V gene, D gene, CDR3 DNA, CDR3 protein. The D gene is left open where the match is weak. Clone size is not always given. Where it is, it says once, few, many or a class for expanded clones.

16 | TRBJ2-2 | . | TRBV4-3 | . | TGCGCCAGCAGCCAAGATAGGGGACACCCCACCGGGGAGCTGTTTTTT | CASSQDRGHPTGELFF
15 | TRBJ2-7 | . | TRBV19 | TRBD1 | TGTGCCAGTAGTGTAGGGACAGGGGACCCCTACGAGCAGTACTTC | CASSVGTGDPYEQYF
16 | TRBJ1-3 | . | TRBV7-2 | TRBD1 | TGTGCCAGCAGCTTGCAGGGACAGTTTTCTGGAAACACCATATATTTT | CASSLQGQFSGNTIYF
15 | TRBJ2-7 | . | TRBV27 | . | TGTGCCAGCAGTCCGCGCCCGGGTCAGTACTACGAGCAGTACTTC | CASSPRPGQYYEQYF
15 | TRBJ1-1 | . | TRBV7-8 | TRBD1 | TGTGCCAGCAGCTTAGCAGGGACAGCGGCCCATGAAGCTTTCTTT | CASSLAGTAAHEAFF
14 | TRBJ2-6 | . | TRBV30 | . | TGTGCCTGGGGTCCCCACTCTGGGGCCAACGTCCTGACTTTC | CAWGPHSGANVLTF
13 | TRBJ1-5 | . | TRBV6-5 | . | TGTGCCAGCAGCCTAACAGGAGATCAGCCCCAGCATTTT | CASSLTGDQPQHF
14 | TRBJ1-5 | . | TRBV10-3 | . | TGTGCCATCAGTGCATCGACAGACAATCAGCCCCAGCATTTT | CAISASTDNQPQHF
17 | TRBJ1-5 | . | TRBV18 | . | TGTGCCAGCTCACCAACGGGGGTGCGCCAGCAAGGGCAGCCCCAGCATTTT | CASSPTGVRQQGQPQHF
15 | TRBJ1-6 | . | TRBV4-3 | TRBD1 | TGCGCCAGCAGCCCCTCGGACAGGCCCAATTCACCCCTCCACTTT | CASSPSDRPNSPLHF
14 | TRBJ2-5 | . | TRBV7-2 | TRBD2 | TGTGCCAACAGCCGGGGGGTAGCGAGTGAGACCCAGTACTTC | CANSRGVASETQYF
14 | TRBJ2-1 | few | TRBV4-1 | . | TGCGCCAGCAGCCTGTCTGCTACGTCGAATGAGCAGTTCTTC | CASSLSATSNEQFF
16 | TRBJ1-4 | . | TRBV18 | TRBD1 | TGTGCCAGCTCAGGATACGGGACAGGGGATAATGAAAAACTGTTTTTT | CASSGYGTGDNEKLFF
16 | TRBJ1-4 | . | TRBV5-1 | . | TGCGCCAGCAGCTTTAGCGGGGCGGCAACTAATGAAAAACTGTTTTTT | CASSFSGAATNEKLFF
12 | TRBJ2-1 | . | TRBV30 | . | TGTGCCTGGAGTCGTCCGGGATCTGAGCAGTTCTTC | CAWSRPGSEQFF
16 | TRBJ2-1 | few | TRBV3-1/TRBV3-2 | . | TGTGCCAGCAGCCAAGTATCCGGGAGCTCCTACAATGAGCAGTTCTTC | CASSQVSGSSYNEQFF
15 | TRBJ2-7 | . | TRBV7-2 | TRBD1 | TGTGCCAGCAGCTTACCCCAGACAGGGTCCTACGAGCAGTACTTC | CASSLPQTGSYEQYF
14 | TRBJ2-3 | . | TRBV19 | . | TGTGCCAGTAGTATCGGGTTAGGGGCAGATACGCAGTATTTT | CASSIGLGADTQYF
15 | TRBJ1-4 | once | TRBV18 | TRBD1 | TGTGCCAGCTCACCAGGGCAGGGGGTCGGTGAAAAACTGTTTTTT | CASSPGQGVGEKLFF
12 | TRBJ1-4 | . | TRBV6-5 | . | TGTGCCAGCAGTACCACCGGGGGAAAACTGTTTTTT | CASSTTGGKLFF
12 | TRBJ1-1 | . | TRBV3-1/TRBV3-2 | . | TGTGCCAGCAGCCAATATCAGGGTGAAGCTTTCTTT | CASSQYQGEAFF
15 | TRBJ2-7 | . | TRBV6-5 | TRBD1 | TGTGCCAGCAGAACGGGACAGGCATTACCCTACGAGCAGTACTTC | CASRTGQALPYEQYF
13 | TRBJ1-1 | few | TRBV21-1 | . | TGTGCCAGCAGCATGGGCAGGGGGACTGAAGCTTTCTTT | CASSMGRGTEAFF
14 | TRBJ2-3 | . | TRBV19 | TRBD2 | TGTGCCACCCAAGCGGGAGCTGGCACAGATACGCAGTATTTT | CATQAGAGTDTQYF
13 | TRBJ2-7 | few | TRBV4-2 | . | TGTGCCAGCAGCCAAGTTGCGGGAAGCGAGCAGTACTTC | CASSQVAGSEQYF
15 | TRBJ1-6 | . | TRBV7-9 | . | TGTGCCAGCAGCTTAGGGGTAGGGACTCCGGCACCCCTCCACTTT | CASSLGVGTPAPLHF
16 | TRBJ1-1 | few | TRBV5-4 | . | TGTGCCAGCAGCTTGGGCAGCCTGGTACGGGACACTGAAGCTTTCTTT | CASSLGSLVRDTEAFF